Given below is one TCR beta chain in context. The antigen is undetermined. The germline gives CDR1 SNHLY, CDR2 FYNNEI. Trimming at V came to 2 bases and at J to 5 bases, leaving 5 bases not matched to a gene. This CDR3 is 14 amino acids long. This sample was included in a study of cytomegalovirus exposure and HLA in healthy donors. Study background: Unique TCR beta sequences numbering some 120 million came from about 179 million T cells in an earlier analysis.

Both 60 Vbeta primers and 13 Jbeta primers went into the PCR. The repertoire was sequenced with immunoSEQ multiplex PCR; TCRdb's copy has only in-frame clones and lacks some. The sample lists 150,000 to 180,000 clones, 70% to 90% occurring once. Whole-study results and caveats: Listed as cytomegalovirus-associated were 164 TCR beta chains. Specific recognition of CMV antigens was confirmed in vitro for a few chains (all CMV-associated). CMV serostatus was the sole immune exposure information available.

Sequenced: PBMCs. The TCR was taken from a woman in her thirties or forties in good health and CMV-seropositive. This chain uses TRBV2 with TRBJ2-5, with 7 nucleotides matching TRBD1. CDR3 in amino acids: CASSESTGFETQYF. The CDR3 DNA reads as TGTGCCAGCAGTGAATCGACAGGGTTTGAGACCCAGTACTTC.